This T cell receptor beta chain was identified during a study of T cell responses to AZD1222 COVID-19 vaccine. Trimming left V 0 bases short and J 6 bases short, with 13 bases between. The length of the CDR3 is 15 residues. Looked up from germline, CDR1 is SGHNT and CDR2 is YYREEE (reference sequence). Study-level results: The number of AZD1222 recipients seropositive at baseline was only five to seven. White British ancestry dominated among donors, who included more females, and clonal diversity was possibly underestimated. Mapped onto spike, vaccine-associated CD4 TCRs spanned it and were dominant at 160-218 and 743-854.

Repertoires were generated with immunoSEQ multiplex PCR, while TCRdb's copy carries only in-frame clones and drops some. Found here are more than 85,000 clones, roughly nine tenths of them singletons; the top ten hold less than 3.5%. This clone was counted a single time. The antigen remains unidentified. The rearrangement uses TRBV5-4 and TRBJ2-4; TRBD2 is a possible D gene (5 bases). This sequence originates from an adult in good health. Here the sequenced sample was peripheral blood, taken on day 0 of AZD1222 vaccination. CDR3 nucleotide sequence: TGTGCCAGCAGCTTGGGCGGGCCAGAGATAAACATTCAGTACTTC. Protein: CASSLGGPEINIQYF.